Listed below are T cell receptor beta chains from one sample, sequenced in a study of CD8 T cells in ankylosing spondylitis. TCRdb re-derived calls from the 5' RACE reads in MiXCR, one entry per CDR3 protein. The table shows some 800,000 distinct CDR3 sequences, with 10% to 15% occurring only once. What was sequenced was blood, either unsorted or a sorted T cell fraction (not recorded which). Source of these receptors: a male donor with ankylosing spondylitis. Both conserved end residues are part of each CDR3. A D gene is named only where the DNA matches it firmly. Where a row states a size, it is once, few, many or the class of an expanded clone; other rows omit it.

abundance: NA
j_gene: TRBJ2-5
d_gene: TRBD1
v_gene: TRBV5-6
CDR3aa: CASGDRGRETQYF
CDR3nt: TGTGCCAGCGGCGACAGGGGGCGAGAGACCCAGTACTTC

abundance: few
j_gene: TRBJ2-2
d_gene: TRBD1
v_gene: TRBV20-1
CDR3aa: CSARRTGSNTGELFF
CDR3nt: TGCAGTGCTAGGAGGACAGGATCGAACACCGGGGAGCTGTTTTTT

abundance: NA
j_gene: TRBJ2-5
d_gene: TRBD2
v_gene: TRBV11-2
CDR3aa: CASSLGSPSGGLGTQYF
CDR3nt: TGTGCCAGCAGCTTAGGATCCCCCAGCGGGGGGTTGGGGACCCAGTACTTC

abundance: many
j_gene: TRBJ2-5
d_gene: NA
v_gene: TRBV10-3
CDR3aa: CAISAAEETQYF
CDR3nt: TGTGCCATCAGTGCGGCAGAAGAGACCCAGTACTTC

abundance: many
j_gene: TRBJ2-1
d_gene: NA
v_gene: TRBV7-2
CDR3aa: CAGRRYNEQFF
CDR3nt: TGTGCCGGCCGGAGGTACAATGAGCAGTTCTTC

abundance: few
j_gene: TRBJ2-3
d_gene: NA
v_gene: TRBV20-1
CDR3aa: CSARPDSADTQYF
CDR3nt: TGCAGTGCTAGACCCGATTCGGCAGATACGCAGTATTTT

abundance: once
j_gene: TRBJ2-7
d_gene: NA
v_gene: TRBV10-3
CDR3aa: CAISARGATSYEQYF
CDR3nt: TGTGCCATCAGTGCCAGGGGGGCCACTTCCTACGAGCAGTACTTC

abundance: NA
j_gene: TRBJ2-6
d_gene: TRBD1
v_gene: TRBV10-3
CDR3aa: CAISEFLTGNEAGANVLTF
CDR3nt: TGTGCCATCAGTGAGTTTTTGACAGGGAATGAAGCTGGGGCCAACGTCCTGACTTTC

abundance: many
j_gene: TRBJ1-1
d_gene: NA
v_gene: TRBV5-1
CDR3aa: CASSLRFLEDEAFF
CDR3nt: TGCGCCAGCAGCCTACGGTTTCTGGAAGATGAAGCTTTCTTT

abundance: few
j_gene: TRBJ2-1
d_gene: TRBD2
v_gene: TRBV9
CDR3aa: CASSVGGAGNNEQFF
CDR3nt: TGTGCCAGCAGCGTAGGAGGAGCGGGAAACAATGAGCAGTTCTTC

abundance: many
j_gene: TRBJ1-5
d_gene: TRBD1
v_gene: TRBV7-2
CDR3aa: CASTRTGGRQPQHF
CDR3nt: TGTGCCAGCACCCGGACAGGGGGCAGGCAGCCCCAGCATTTT

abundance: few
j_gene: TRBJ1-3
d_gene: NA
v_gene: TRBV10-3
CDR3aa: CAIRAFAGSGNTIYF
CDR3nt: TGTGCCATCAGAGCGTTCGCGGGCTCTGGAAACACCATATATTTT

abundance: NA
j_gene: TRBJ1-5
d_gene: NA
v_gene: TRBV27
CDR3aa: CASSPGRGNQPQHF
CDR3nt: TGTGCCAGCAGCCCTGGACGTGGCAATCAGCCCCAGCATTTT

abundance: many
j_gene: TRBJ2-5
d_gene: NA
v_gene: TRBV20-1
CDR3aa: CSAQTRGETQYF
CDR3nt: TGCAGTGCACAGACACGGGGGGAGACCCAGTACTTC

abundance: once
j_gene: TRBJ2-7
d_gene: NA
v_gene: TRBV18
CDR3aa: CASSPFEAGVTYEQYF
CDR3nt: TGTGCCAGCTCACCATTCGAAGCCGGAGTCACCTACGAGCAGTACTTC

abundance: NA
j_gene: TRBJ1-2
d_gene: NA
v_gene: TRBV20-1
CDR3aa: CSASIDSGTYGYTF
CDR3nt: TGCAGTGCTAGCATCGACTCGGGGACATATGGCTACACCTTC

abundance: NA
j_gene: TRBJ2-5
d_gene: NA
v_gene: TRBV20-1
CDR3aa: CSARDPITAGETQYF
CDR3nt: TGCAGTGCTAGAGATCCCATTACGGCGGGGGAGACCCAGTACTTC

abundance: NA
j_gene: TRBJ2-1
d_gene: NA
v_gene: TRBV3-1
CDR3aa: CASSRTGLEQFF
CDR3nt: TGTGCCAGCAGCCGCACAGGGCTGGAGCAGTTCTTC

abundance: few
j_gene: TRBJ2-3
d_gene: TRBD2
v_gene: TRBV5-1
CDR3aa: CASSSSSGRDTDTQYF
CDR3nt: TGCGCCAGCAGCTCATCTAGCGGGAGGGACACAGATACGCAGTATTTT

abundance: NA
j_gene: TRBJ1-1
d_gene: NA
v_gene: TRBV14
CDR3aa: CASSQDPSREAFF
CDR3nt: TGTGCCAGCAGCCAAGATCCCTCGAGGGAAGCTTTCTTT

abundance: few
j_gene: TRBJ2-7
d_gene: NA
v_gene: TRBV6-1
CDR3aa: CASKLRAGTSSYEQYF
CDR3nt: TGTGCCAGCAAGCTCCGGGCTGGGACGAGCTCCTACGAGCAGTACTTC

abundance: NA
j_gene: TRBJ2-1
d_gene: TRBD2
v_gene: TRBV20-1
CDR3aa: CSAAPSGGWNEQFF
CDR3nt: TGCAGTGCCGCCCCTAGCGGGGGGTGGAATGAGCAGTTCTTC

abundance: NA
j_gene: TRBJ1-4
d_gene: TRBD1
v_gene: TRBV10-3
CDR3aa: CAISESEQGVPFNEKLFF
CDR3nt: TGTGCCATCAGTGAGTCGGAACAGGGGGTGCCCTTTAATGAAAAACTGTTTTTT

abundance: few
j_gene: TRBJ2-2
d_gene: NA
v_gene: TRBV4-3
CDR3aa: CASSQEGRGELFF
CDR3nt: TGCGCCAGCAGCCAAGAGGGCAGGGGGGAGCTGTTTTTT

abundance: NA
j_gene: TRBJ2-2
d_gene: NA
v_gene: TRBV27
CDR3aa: CASSRDLAGELFF
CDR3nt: TGTGCCAGCAGCAGAGATCTCGCCGGGGAGCTGTTTTTT

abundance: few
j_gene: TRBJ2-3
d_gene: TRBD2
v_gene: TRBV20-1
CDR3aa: CSAPSSGTTDTQYF
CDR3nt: TGCAGTGCCCCGAGTAGCGGGACGACAGATACGCAGTATTTT

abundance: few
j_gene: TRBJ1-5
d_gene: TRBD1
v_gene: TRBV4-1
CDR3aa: CASSQPTDRGQGPQHF
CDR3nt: TGCGCCAGCAGCCAACCTACGGACAGGGGGCAGGGGCCCCAGCATTTT

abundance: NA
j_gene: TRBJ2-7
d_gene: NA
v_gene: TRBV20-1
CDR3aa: CSASDRSSYEQYF
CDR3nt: TGCAGTGCTAGCGACAGGAGCTCCTACGAGCAGTACTTC

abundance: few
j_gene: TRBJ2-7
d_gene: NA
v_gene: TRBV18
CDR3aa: CASSPGNSGRYEQYF
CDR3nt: TGTGCCAGCTCACCAGGGAACTCAGGCCGATACGAGCAGTACTTC

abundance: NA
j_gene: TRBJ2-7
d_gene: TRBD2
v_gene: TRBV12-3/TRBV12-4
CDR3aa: CASRRLAGGFEQYF
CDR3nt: TGTGCCAGCAGGAGACTAGCGGGAGGGTTTGAGCAGTACTTC

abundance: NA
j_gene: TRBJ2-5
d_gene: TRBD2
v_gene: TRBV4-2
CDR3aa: CASSQGTSGGIPTQYF
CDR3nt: TGTGCCAGCAGCCAAGGGACTAGCGGGGGGATCCCGACCCAGTACTTC

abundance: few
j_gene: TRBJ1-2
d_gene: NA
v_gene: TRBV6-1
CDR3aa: CASSDDSEYYGYTF
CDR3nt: TGTGCCAGCAGTGACGACAGCGAATACTATGGCTACACCTTC

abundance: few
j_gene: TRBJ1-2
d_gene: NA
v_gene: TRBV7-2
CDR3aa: CASSLVLSEGYTF
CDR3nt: TGTGCCAGCAGCTTAGTCTTGTCGGAAGGCTACACCTTC

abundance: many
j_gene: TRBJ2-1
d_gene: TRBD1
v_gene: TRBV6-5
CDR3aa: CASSYQGASYNEQFF
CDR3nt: TGTGCCAGCAGTTACCAGGGGGCAAGCTACAATGAGCAGTTCTTC

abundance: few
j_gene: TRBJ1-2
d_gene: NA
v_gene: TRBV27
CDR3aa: CASTRGFPPYGYTF
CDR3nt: TGTGCCAGCACCCGGGGGTTTCCTCCCTATGGCTACACCTTC

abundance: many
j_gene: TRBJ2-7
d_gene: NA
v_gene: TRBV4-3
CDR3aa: CASSQDRIITEQYF
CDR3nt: TGCGCCAGCAGCCAAGATAGGATCATTACCGAGCAGTACTTC

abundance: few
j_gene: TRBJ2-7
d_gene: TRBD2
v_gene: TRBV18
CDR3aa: CASSRGTSGASSYEQYF
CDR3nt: TGTGCCAGCTCACGAGGGACTAGCGGGGCGAGCTCCTACGAGCAGTACTTC

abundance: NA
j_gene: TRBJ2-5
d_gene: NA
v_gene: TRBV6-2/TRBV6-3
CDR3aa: CASSYSNRLQTQYF
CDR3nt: TGTGCCAGCAGTTACTCGAATCGCCTCCAGACCCAGTACTTC

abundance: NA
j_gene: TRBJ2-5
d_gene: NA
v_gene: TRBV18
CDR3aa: CASSPPIGYPSYETQYF
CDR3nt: TGTGCCAGCTCACCACCGATAGGTTATCCTTCTTATGAGACCCAGTACTTC

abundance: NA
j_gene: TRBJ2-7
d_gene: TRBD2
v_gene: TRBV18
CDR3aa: CASSPSSGYYEQYF
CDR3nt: TGTGCCAGCTCACCATCTAGCGGATACTACGAGCAGTACTTC

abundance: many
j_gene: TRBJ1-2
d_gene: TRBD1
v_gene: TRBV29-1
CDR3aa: CSAGGAENYGYTF
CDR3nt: TGCAGCGCAGGGGGCGCGGAAAACTATGGCTACACCTTC

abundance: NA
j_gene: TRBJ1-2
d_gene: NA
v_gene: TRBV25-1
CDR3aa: CASSELGKLGVKGYTF
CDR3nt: TGTGCCAGCAGTGAATTGGGGAAGCTAGGGGTGAAGGGCTACACCTTC

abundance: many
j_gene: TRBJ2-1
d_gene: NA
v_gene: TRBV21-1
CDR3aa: CASTRDNEQFF
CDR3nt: TGTGCCAGCACCAGGGACAATGAGCAGTTCTTC

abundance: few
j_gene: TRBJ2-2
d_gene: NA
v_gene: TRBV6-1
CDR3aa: CASTQVENTGELFF
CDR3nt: TGTGCCAGCACTCAAGTAGAGAACACCGGGGAGCTGTTTTTT

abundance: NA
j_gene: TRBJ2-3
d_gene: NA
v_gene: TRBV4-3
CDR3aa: CVYSMAGKDTQYF
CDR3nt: TGCGTCTATTCGATGGCGGGAAAAGATACGCAGTATTTT